The 6 T cell receptor beta chains given below trace back to one sample, sequenced in a study of blood T cell repertoires in COVID-19. Repertoires were generated with immunoSEQ multiplex PCR, while TCRdb's copy carries only in-frame clones and drops some. The profile shows about 42,000 clones, 79% of them singletons. Sequenced sample: peripheral blood. Source of these receptors: a woman older than 75 with acute or convalescent COVID-19.

The chain links TRBV30 to TRBJ1-4, with D unresolved. Germline assignment: CDR1 GTSNPN and CDR2 SVGIG (reference sequence). This CDR3 is built from 13 residues. V gave up 0 bases and J gave up 11 bases, with 13 bases separating them. The CDR3 sequence is CAWSVISREKLFF. In DNA, the CDR3 is TGTGCCTGGAGTGTAATAAGTCGGGAGAAACTGTTTTTT. The full variable domain, with the rest looked up from reference TRBV30 and TRBJ1-4, is SQTIHQWPATLVQPVGSPLSLECTVEGTSNPNLYWYRQAAGRGLQLLFYSVGIGQISSEVPQNLSASRPQDRQFILSSKKLLLSDSGFYLCAWSVISREKLFFGSGTQLSVL.

The chain couples TRBV28 to TRBJ2-3; 7 positions agree with TRBD2. Per the germline V gene, CDR1 is MDHEN and CDR2 is SYDVKM. Unmatched junction bases numbered 9, after V lost 3 bases and J lost 6 bases. The CDR3 has 15 amino acids. In DNA form, the CDR3 reads TGTGCCAGCAGTTTTCCCGGGACTACGTTTGATACGCAGTATTTT. This sequence encodes CASSFPGTTFDTQYF.

The chain joins TRBV19 to TRBJ2-1; D may be TRBD1 (5 bases). The CDR3 loop spans 15 amino acids. The ends were cut back, 6 bases at V and 8 bases at J, with 20 bases in the middle. Germline V gene lookup returns CDR1 LNHDA and CDR2 SQIVND (reference sequence). As DNA, the CDR3 is TGTGCCAGTAGAACCCTGCAGGGCGACTTCTATGAGCAGTTCTTC. This encodes CASRTLQGDFYEQFF. The whole variable domain, remainder taken from reference TRBV19 and TRBJ2-1, is DGGITQSPKYLFRKEGQNVTLSCEQNLNHDAMYWYRQDPGQGLRLIYYSQIVNDFQKGDIAEGYSVSREKKESFPLTVTSAQKNPTAFYLCASRTLQGDFYEQFFGPGTRLTVL.

The gene calls are TRBV19 and TRBJ2-5; 8 nucleotides agree with TRBD2. Per germline, CDR1 LNHDA and CDR2 SQIVND (reference sequence). This CDR3 region has 14 residues. The junction had 10 bases not matched to a gene; V was cut back by 6 bases and J by 7 bases. CDR3 region: CASSTGTSVGTQYF. The CDR3, as DNA: TGTGCCAGTAGCACCGGGACTAGTGTGGGGACCCAGTACTTC. Filled out from reference TRBV19 and TRBJ2-5, the complete variable domain reads DGGITQSPKYLFRKEGQNVTLSCEQNLNHDAMYWYRQDPGQGLRLIYYSQIVNDFQKGDIAEGYSVSREKKESFPLTVTSAQKNPTAFYLCASSTGTSVGTQYFGPGTRLLVL.

The table lists this clone with a few counts. The rearrangement uses TRBV6-2 or TRBV6-3 and TRBJ1-1; unclear D gene. In germline, CDR1 is MNHEY, CDR2 SVGEGT. V was shortened by 1 base and J by 6 bases, with 12 bases between the two germline ends. The CDR3 is 14 residues long. The DNA of the CDR3 is TGTGCCAGCAGTTACTACACCACCCCTCCTGAAGCTTTCTTT. This gives the protein CASSYYTTPPEAFF.

This sequence joins TRBV5-1 and TRBJ2-3; 8 nucleotides line up with TRBD2. Germline V gives CDR1 SGHRS, CDR2 YFSETQ. The J segment lost 6 bases and the V segment lost 4 bases, leaving 13 bases of the junction unmatched. The CDR3 runs 16 residues. CDR3 amino acids: CASSPSGGRWADTQYF. CDR3 in DNA: TGCGCCAGCAGCCCCTCGGGAGGGCGGTGGGCCGATACGCAGTATTTT.